This T cell receptor beta chain was observed in a study of T cell repertoires in cytomegalovirus infection. Study context: It was recently identified HLA-C-restricted and well-studied HLA-B-restricted CMV epitopes that the study used. Public TCR beta signatures indicated both CMV infection and matching HLA type.

Each CDR3 protein gets one entry after TCRdb re-called the reads with MiXCR. Of under 150,000 distinct CDR3 sequences in the sample, roughly 30% are singletons; the top ten hold around two fifths. The trim removed 4 bases at V and 6 bases at J, leaving 3 bases unmatched. The CDR3 has 14 residues. About this clonotype itself: Its antigen is currently unknown.

This TCR came from a human donor in good health (CMV status not recorded). Some clones in this sample may be carry-over from other donors' samples. The gene calls are TRBV12-3 or TRBV12-4 and TRBJ2-3, with 11 positions matching TRBD2. Source: CD8+ T cells from cultured PBMCs, taken from culture after CMV antigen stimulation. The chain's CDR3 is CASSSRTSGDTQYF. The CDR3 coding sequence is TGTGCCAGCAGTTCGCGGACTAGCGGGGATACGCAGTATTTT.